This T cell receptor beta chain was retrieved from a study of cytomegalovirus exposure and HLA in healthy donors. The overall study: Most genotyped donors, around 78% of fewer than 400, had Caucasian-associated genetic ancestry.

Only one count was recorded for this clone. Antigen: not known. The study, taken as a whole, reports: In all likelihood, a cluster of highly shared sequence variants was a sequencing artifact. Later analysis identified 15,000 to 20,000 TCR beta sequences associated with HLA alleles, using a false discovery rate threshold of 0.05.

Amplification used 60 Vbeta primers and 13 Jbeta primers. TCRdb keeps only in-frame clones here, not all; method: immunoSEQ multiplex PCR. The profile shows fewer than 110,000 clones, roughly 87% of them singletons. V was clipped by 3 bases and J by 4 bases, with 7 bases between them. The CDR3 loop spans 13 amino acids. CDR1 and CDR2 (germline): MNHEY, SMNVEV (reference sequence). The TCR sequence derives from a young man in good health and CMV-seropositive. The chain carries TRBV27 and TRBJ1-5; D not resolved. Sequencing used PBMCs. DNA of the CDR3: TGTGCCAGCAGTTTGAGGGAAAATCAGCCCCAGCATTTT. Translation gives CASSLRENQPQHF.